The sample holds a few counts of the clone carrying this T cell receptor beta chain. The germline V gene encodes CDR1 SNHLY and CDR2 FYNNEI. The CDR3 contains 13 residues. V gave up 7 bases and J gave up 2 bases, with 11 bases separating them. Method: immunoSEQ multiplex PCR; TCRdb's copy keeps in-frame clones and lacks some. The sample has around 87,000 clones, about 76% seen once. This entry is derived from a study of blood T cell repertoires in COVID-19. The origin of this receptor is a woman over 75 with acute or convalescent COVID-19. This chain connects TRBV2 to TRBJ1-2; D remains ambiguous. Input material: peripheral blood. The CDR3 DNA sequence: TGTGCCAGCATGGCAGGACTGAACTATGGCTACACCTTC. As protein: CASMAGLNYGYTF.